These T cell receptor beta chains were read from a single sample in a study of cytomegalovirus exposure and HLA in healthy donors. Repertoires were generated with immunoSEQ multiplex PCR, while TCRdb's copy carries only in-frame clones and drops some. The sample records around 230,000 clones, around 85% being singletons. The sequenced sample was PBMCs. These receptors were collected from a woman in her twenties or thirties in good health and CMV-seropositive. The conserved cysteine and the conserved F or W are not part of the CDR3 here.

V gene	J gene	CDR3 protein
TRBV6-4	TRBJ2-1	ASGRTEYNEQF
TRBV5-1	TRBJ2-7	ASSLGQGLPSYEQY
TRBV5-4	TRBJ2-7	ASSLDRFEQY
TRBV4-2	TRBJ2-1	ASSLGLAGEVGEQF
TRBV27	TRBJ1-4	ASSFRDPGGINEKLF
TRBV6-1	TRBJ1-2	ASSERGQNYGYT
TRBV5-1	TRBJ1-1	ASSLGLSTEAF
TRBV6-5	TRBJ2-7	ASSRLAGGDYEQY
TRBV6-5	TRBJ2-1	ASSLTAAPYNEQF
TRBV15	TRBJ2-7	ATSRAREGYEQY
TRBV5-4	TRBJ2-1	ASRERGLAGVEQF
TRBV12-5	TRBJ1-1	ASGPDRGRLEAF
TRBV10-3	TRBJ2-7	ATLPGHPTYEQY
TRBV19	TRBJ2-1	ATGQAYNEQF
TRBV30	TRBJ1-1	AWSPPRRENTEAF
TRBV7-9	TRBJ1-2	ASSIGTVGNYGYT
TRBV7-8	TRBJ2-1	ASSPAVYNEQF
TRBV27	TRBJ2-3	ASSLPRGAGYLGLPSTDTQY
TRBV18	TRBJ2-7	ASSPAAPPGGEQY
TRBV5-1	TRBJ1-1	ASSPNGDRAPSGNNEAF
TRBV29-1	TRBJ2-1	SVEQGGGYNEQF
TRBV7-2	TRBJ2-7	ASSLRHTNRLAGVYEQY
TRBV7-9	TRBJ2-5	ASSLRGSYQETQY
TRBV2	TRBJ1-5	ASSERRYSNQPQH
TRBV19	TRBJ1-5	ASSIVHSGGAQPQH
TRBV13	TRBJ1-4	ASSLVGQGKEKLF
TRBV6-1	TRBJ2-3	ASRPGDYITDTQY
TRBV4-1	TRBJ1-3	ASSKQGAGGNTIY
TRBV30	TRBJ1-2	AWSVWAAGYT
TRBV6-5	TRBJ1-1	ASRNRVMNTEAF
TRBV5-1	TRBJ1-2	ASSVDVQGSRGYT